A selection of T cell receptor beta chains follows, all from one sample in a study of blood T cell repertoires in COVID-19. Sequencing used immunoSEQ multiplex PCR; TCRdb keeps in-frame clones, though not all of them. The data contain approximately 150,000 clones, over 85% of them singletons. Sequencing input: peripheral blood. These receptors originate from a woman between 55 and 75 years old with COVID-19, enrolled during active disease. The CDR3 runs from the conserved cysteine through the conserved F or W. A D gene is named only where the DNA matches it firmly.

TRBV5-6	14	TRBJ2-1	.	CASSLGLDVHEQFF
TRBV13	15	TRBJ1-4	.	CASSPRQRHNEKLFF
TRBV4-2	17	TRBJ2-6	.	CASSQRTRSSGANVLTF
TRBV27	15	TRBJ1-3	.	CASSQTAVGGNTIYF
TRBV9	15	TRBJ2-3	TRBD2	CASSVSGGFTDTQYF
TRBV28	14	TRBJ1-2	TRBD1	CASSLTGDSYGYTF
TRBV6-5	14	TRBJ1-4	TRBD1	CASRLGDSYEKLFF
TRBV6-4	17	TRBJ1-2	.	CASSEFGTIGANYGYTF
TRBV5-1	15	TRBJ2-3	.	CASSYQGQGTDTQYF
TRBV12-3/TRBV12-4	12	TRBJ2-7	.	CASSTRQYEQYF
TRBV29-1	14	TRBJ2-2	.	CSVGPHGGTGELFF
TRBV9	11	TRBJ1-2	TRBD1	CASSVGTGYTF
TRBV19	17	TRBJ1-4	TRBD1	CASTVGTGVVKNEKLFF
TRBV7-2	16	TRBJ2-2	.	CASSSSGLTNTGELFF
TRBV3-1/TRBV3-2	14	TRBJ1-1	.	CASSQVQGWREAFF